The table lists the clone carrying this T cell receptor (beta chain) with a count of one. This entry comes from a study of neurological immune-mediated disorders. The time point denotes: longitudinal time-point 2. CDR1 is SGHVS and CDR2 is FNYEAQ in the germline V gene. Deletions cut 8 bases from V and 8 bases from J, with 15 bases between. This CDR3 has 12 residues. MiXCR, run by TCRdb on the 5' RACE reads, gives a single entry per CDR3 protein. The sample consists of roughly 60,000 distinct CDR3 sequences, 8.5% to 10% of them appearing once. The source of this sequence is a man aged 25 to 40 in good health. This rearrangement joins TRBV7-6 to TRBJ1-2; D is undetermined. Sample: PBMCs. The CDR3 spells CASPLTGLGYTF. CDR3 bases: TGTGCCAGCCCCCTAACGGGCCTCGGCTACACCTTC. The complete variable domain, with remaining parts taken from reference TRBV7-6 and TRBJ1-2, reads GAGVSQSPRYKVTKRGQDVALRCDPISGHVSLYWYRQALGQGPEFLTYFNYEAQQDKSGLPNDRFSAERPEGSISTLTIQRTEQRDSAMYRCASPLTGLGYTFGSGTRLTVV.